This record concerns one T cell receptor beta chain sequence. This entry is derived from a study of blood T cell repertoires in COVID-19. Whole-study context: Samples representing acute and convalescent COVID-19 were sourced from the United States, Italy and Spain. Nucleic acid was either cDNA or gDNA, and it came from T cells, B-cell-depleted T cells, or PBMCs.

CDR1 is LNHDA, CDR2 SQIVND, per germline (reference sequence). The length of the CDR3 is 15 residues. The V and J ends lost 8 bases and 4 bases, in that order; junction bases with no gene match: 6. In the original workflow: Quantification of nucleated cells was approximated via reference gene primer amplification. This table comes from immunoSEQ multiplex PCR, and its TCRdb copy is limited to in-frame clones, with some not included. Clone size and V and J calls were adopted from that table, with D and trimming inferred from the DNA. The repertoire consists of roughly 300,000 clones, with nearly 90% occurring once and the leading ten covering 9% to 9.5%.

The source is a man between 18 and 29 years old with active or convalescent COVID-19. The specimen sequenced was peripheral blood. The chain employs TRBV19 and TRBJ2-2; 11 nucleotides agree with TRBD1. Here the CDR3 reads CASGGQGAFTGELFF. The DNA for the CDR3 is TGTGCCAGTGGCGGACAGGGGGCTTTCACCGGGGAGCTGTTTTTT.